The 20 T cell receptor beta chains reported below all come from one sample, sequenced in a study of cytomegalovirus exposure and HLA in healthy donors. The PCR had 60 Vbeta and 13 Jbeta primers. Produced via immunoSEQ multiplex PCR; TCRdb's table is partial and in-frame only. The data include around 57,000 clones; the top ten clones carry 8% to 13%. The sample comprised PBMCs. The receptor set was obtained from a woman between 50 and 59 years old in good health and CMV-seropositive.

This chain connects TRBV5-6 to TRBJ1-5; D is unclear. The CDR3 has 13 residues. CDR1 SGHDT and CDR2 YYEEEE come from the germline V gene. Trimming stripped 1 base from V and 7 bases from J, with 9 bases between. CDR3 coding DNA: TGTGCCAGCAGCTTGTCTACAGAACAGCCCCAGCATTTT. Translated: CASSLSTEQPQHF.

The chain links TRBV2 to TRBJ2-5, with D perhaps TRBD1 (5 bases). The V gene's germline CDR1 is SNHLY and CDR2 FYNNEI. This CDR3 comprises 15 residues. V was shortened by 2 bases and J by 1 base, with 11 bases between the two germline ends. CDR3 loop: CASSEKGAAQETQYF. The CDR3 DNA is TGTGCCAGCAGTGAAAAAGGGGCAGCCCAAGAGACCCAGTACTTC.

The rearrangement links TRBV4-3 to TRBJ2-5; TRBD2 matches at 8 bases. The CDR3 length is 17 residues. CDR1 and CDR2 (germline): LGHNA, YSLEER. Trimming at V came to 0 bases and at J to 5 bases, leaving 11 bases not matched to a gene. The CDR3, as DNA: TGCGCCAGCAGCCAAGATCTTCGGACCCGGGGGGGGGAGACCCAGTACTTC. Protein sequence: CASSQDLRTRGGETQYF.

The chain couples TRBV5-1 to TRBJ1-1; the D gene is possibly TRBD1 (5 bases). The V end lost 4 bases, the J end lost 7 bases, and 20 bases lay between the germline ends. The CDR3 sequence is 15 residues long. The germline V gene encodes CDR1 SGHRS and CDR2 YFSETQ. The CDR3 coding sequence is TGCGCCAGCAGCCCCTCCGGGGGGTTGGAAATTGAAGCTTTCTTT. Its translation is CASSPSGGLEIEAFF.

The rearrangement links TRBV4-2 to TRBJ2-4; TRBD1 matches 10 bases. The trim removed 0 bases at V and 2 bases at J, leaving 10 bases unmatched. Germline-derived CDR1 and CDR2 are LGHNA and YNFKEQ. The CDR3 length is 19 residues. CDR3 DNA sequence: TGTGCCAGCAGCCAAGATAGGATAGGGACAGGGGTAACCAAAAACATTCAGTACTTC. It encodes CASSQDRIGTGVTKNIQYF.

V and J are TRBV5-5 and TRBJ1-5; tentative D call: TRBD1 (6 bases). This CDR3 region has 15 residues. V was clipped by 0 bases and J by 5 bases, with 12 bases between them. Looked up from germline, CDR1 is SGHKS and CDR2 is YYEKEE (reference sequence). CDR3 protein: CASSLAGDTYQPQHF. The CDR3, as DNA: TGTGCCAGCAGCTTGGCCGGGGACACCTATCAGCCCCAGCATTTT. The full variable domain, rest sourced from reference TRBV5-5 and TRBJ1-5, is DAGVTQSPTHLIKTRGQQVTLRCSPISGHKSVSWYQQVLGQGPQFIFQYYEKEERGRGNFPDRFSARQFPNYSSELNVNALLLGDSALYLCASSLAGDTYQPQHFGDGTRLSIL.

The V call is TRBV19, the J call TRBJ1-2, with D unresolved. The V gene's germline CDR1 is LNHDA and CDR2 SQIVND (reference sequence). There are 13 residues in the CDR3. V was pared by 1 base and J by 3 bases, with 6 bases between. The CDR3 DNA sequence: TGTGCCAGTAGTATAGGAGGGTACTATGGCTACACCTTC. The encoded protein is CASSIGGYYGYTF. Complete variable domain (other parts from reference TRBV19 and TRBJ1-2): DGGITQSPKYLFRKEGQNVTLSCEQNLNHDAMYWYRQDPGQGLRLIYYSQIVNDFQKGDIAEGYSVSREKKESFPLTVTSAQKNPTAFYLCASSIGGYYGYTFGSGTRLTVV.

This chain connects TRBV7-2 to TRBJ1-2; TRBD1 aligns across 7 bases. The V segment lost 5 bases and the J segment 4 bases; nucleotides outside the gene matches: 10. Germline CDR1 reads SGHTA; CDR2 reads FQGNSA. The CDR3 has 15 amino acids. The CDR3 DNA follows: TGTGCCAGCAGCACTGGGACAGCTATATTCTATGGCTACACCTTC. Translating it yields CASSTGTAIFYGYTF.

V usage is TRBV4-2 and J usage is TRBJ1-4; D is undetermined. V was pared by 4 bases and J by 7 bases, with 16 bases between. Germline assignment: CDR1 LGHNA and CDR2 YNFKEQ. The CDR3 consists of 15 residues. The CDR3 is CASSPIEMSSEKLFF. CDR3 sequence (DNA): TGTGCCAGCAGCCCCATAGAGATGAGCTCTGAAAAACTGTTTTTT.

The chain combines TRBV19 with TRBJ1-3; maybe TRBD1 (5 bases). This CDR3 region has 15 residues. Germline V CDR1 and CDR2: LNHDA, SQIVND (reference sequence). Trimming removed 5 bases from V and 0 bases from J, with 11 bases in between. The chain's CDR3 is CASSPWTNSGNTIYF. Written as DNA, the CDR3 is TGTGCCAGTAGTCCTTGGACAAACTCTGGAAACACCATATATTTT.

This rearrangement joins TRBV6-5 to TRBJ1-3; the match to TRBD1 covers 9 bases. The CDR3 sequence is 15 residues long. Per the germline V gene, CDR1 is MNHEY and CDR2 is SVGAGI. V gave up 0 bases and J gave up 4 bases; unmatched junction bases: 1. The CDR3 DNA follows: TGTGCCAGCAGTTACTCCGGGACAGGGGGAAACACCATATATTTT. Residues: CASSYSGTGGNTIYF.

The rearrangement links TRBV9 to TRBJ1-1, with D hard to call. From germline, CDR1 is SGDLS and CDR2 YYNGEE. The CDR3 runs to 17 residues. The germline V and J ends were trimmed by 0 bases and 1 base, with 16 bases remaining between them. CDR3 nucleotides: TGTGCCAGCAGCGTAGGAGGAGGAATATGGCAGAACACTGAAGCTTTCTTT. Translation gives CASSVGGGIWQNTEAFF.

The chain recombines TRBV5-1 with TRBJ2-5; tentatively, D is TRBD1 (5 bases). Germline lookup yields CDR1 SGHRS and CDR2 YFSETQ. The CDR3 is 15 amino acids. The V gene lost 2 bases and the J gene lost 1 base, with 12 bases spanning the gap. CDR3 DNA sequence: TGCGCCAGCAGCTTATACATAGGGGCCCAAGAGACCCAGTACTTC. The encoded protein is CASSLYIGAQETQYF.

The rearrangement links TRBV7-9 to TRBJ1-4; the match to TRBD1 covers 9 bases. CDR3 length: 15 residues. Germline V CDR1 and CDR2: SEHNR, FQNEAQ (reference sequence). V lost 1 base to trimming and J lost 5 bases; unmatched junction nucleotides: 2. The CDR3 DNA is TGTGCCAGCAGCTTAGGGACAGGGGAAAATGAAAAACTGTTTTTT. This encodes CASSLGTGENEKLFF.

V is TRBV30 and J is TRBJ2-3; the D is unclear. V gave up 1 base and J gave up 4 bases, with 9 bases separating them. The CDR3 length is 13 residues. CDR1 and CDR2 from the germline V gene are GTSNPN and SVGIG (reference sequence). The CDR3 DNA reads as TGTGCCTGGAGTGCCTGGAGTCCAGATACGCAGTATTTT. It specifies CAWSAWSPDTQYF.

The chain uses TRBV2 and TRBJ1-1; D unresolved. This CDR3 is 15 amino acids long. Germline V gives CDR1 SNHLY, CDR2 FYNNEI. The ends were cut back, 4 bases at V and 0 bases at J, with 12 bases in the middle. Written as DNA, the CDR3 is TGTGCCAGCAGTGCCGAACAGTCCATGAACACTGAAGCTTTCTTT. Protein: CASSAEQSMNTEAFF.

The chain carries TRBV18 and TRBJ1-5; 8 bases line up with TRBD1. The germline V gene encodes CDR1 KGHSH and CDR2 LQKENI. V trimming: 3 bases; J trimming: 5 bases; junction bases outside the gene matches: 6. This CDR3 contains 15 residues. CDR3 loop: CASSPDRVKDQPQHF. In nucleotides, the CDR3 is TGTGCCAGCTCACCGGACAGGGTAAAGGATCAGCCCCAGCATTTT.

This chain uses TRBV5-8 with TRBJ1-2, with TRBD1 identical over 7 bases. The germline gives CDR1 SGHTS, CDR2 YDEGEE. The CDR3 is 13 amino acids. V was pared by 6 bases and J by 8 bases, with 10 bases of the junction left unmatched. The CDR3 nucleotides read TGTGCCAGCACCAGACAGGGAGTCCGGGGCTACACCTTC. Its protein is CASTRQGVRGYTF.

The gene calls are TRBV29-1 and TRBJ2-1; TRBD2 matches 9 bases. The CDR3 loop spans 14 amino acids. Germline CDR1 reads SQVTM; CDR2 reads ANQGSEA. J lost 8 bases, V lost 0 bases, and 5 bases had no gene match. CDR3 loop: CSVEEAGGGDEQFF. The CDR3 DNA follows: TGCAGCGTTGAAGAAGCGGGAGGAGGGGATGAGCAGTTCTTC.

This chain links TRBV6-1 with TRBJ1-2; a weak D match, TRBD1 (6 bases). Germline-derived CDR1 and CDR2 are MNHNS and SASEGT. V was clipped by 7 bases and J by 0 bases, with 15 bases between them. This CDR3 has 15 amino acids. Here the CDR3 reads CASNTGNPTNYGYTF. The CDR3 nucleotides are TGTGCCAGCAATACAGGGAACCCAACTAACTATGGCTACACCTTC.